Below are 15 T cell receptor beta chains sequenced from a single sample in a study of neurological immune-mediated disorders. TCRdb called the 5' RACE reads again in MiXCR, with one record for every CDR3 protein. Of about 80,000 distinct CDR3 sequences in the sample, 5.8% were seen once. Time point: longitudinal time-point 2. Specimen: PBMCs. These receptors were obtained from an older woman with multiple sclerosis.

The chain recombines TRBV20-1 with TRBJ2-1; D is ambiguous. CDR1 is DFQATT and CDR2 is SNEGSKA in the germline V gene (reference sequence). The germline V and J ends were trimmed by 6 bases and 10 bases, with 13 bases remaining between them. The CDR3 consists of 11 residues. The CDR3 is CSASVLREQFF. CDR3 nucleotides: TGCAGTGCCTCCGTCTTGCGGGAGCAGTTCTTC.

This clonotype occurred many times. The gene calls are TRBV2 and TRBJ1-2; D is unresolved. The V gene lost 6 bases and the J gene lost 1 base, with 9 bases spanning the gap. The V gene's germline CDR1 is SNHLY and CDR2 FYNNEI. This CDR3 spans 13 amino acids. This CDR3 is CASSTTDNYGYTF. The CDR3 region has the DNA TGTGCCAGCAGCACCACTGATAACTATGGCTACACCTTC.

This clonotype was recorded at least ten times. The chain joins TRBV5-1 to TRBJ2-7; 8 positions agree with TRBD2. The CDR3 is 14 residues long. V shed 5 bases, J shed 5 bases, and the junction held 9 bases outside the gene matches. Germline CDR1 reads SGHRS; CDR2 reads YFSETQ. Here the CDR3 reads CASRSGGGFDEQYF. The CDR3 DNA follows: TGCGCCAGCAGGTCTGGCGGGGGGTTCGACGAGCAGTACTTC.

This clonotype was seen ten or more times. The chain combines TRBV20-1 with TRBJ1-5; D gene ambiguous. CDR1 and CDR2 (germline): DFQATT, SNEGSKA (reference sequence). Trimming pared 4 bases from V and 3 bases from J, leaving 10 bases between. The CDR3 totals 13 residues. The CDR3 DNA reads as TGCAGTGCTACCCCGGGATCCAATCAGCCCCAGCATTTT. Its protein product is CSATPGSNQPQHF.

This clonotype was picked up many times. The V call is TRBV5-1, the J call TRBJ2-1; D not certain. The V and J ends lost 0 bases and 5 bases respectively, with 9 bases between them. The CDR3 is 14 residues long. Germline values: CDR1 SGHRS, CDR2 YFSETQ. The CDR3 DNA follows: TGCGCCAGCAGCTTGGGAGTTAACCACAATGAGCAGTTCTTC. Its translation is CASSLGVNHNEQFF. Together with reference TRBV5-1 and TRBJ2-1, the CDR3 gives the full variable domain: KAGVTQTPRYLIKTRGQQVTLSCSPISGHRSVSWYQQTPGQGLQFLFEYFSETQRNKGNFPGRFSGRQFSNSRSEMNVSTLELGDSALYLCASSLGVNHNEQFFGPGTRLTVL.

A note on this clonotype: This is likely a read error, given that the CDR3 carries no conserved phenylalanine or tryptophan at its end. V and J are TRBV5-1 and TRBJ2-1, with a possible D match to TRBD1 (6 bases). V shed 3 bases and J shed 10 bases, with 8 bases lying between them. CDR1 is SGHRS, CDR2 YFSETQ, per germline. This CDR3 is built from 11 residues. For the CDR3, the DNA is TGCGCCAGCAGCTCAGGGGTAGAGCAGTTCTAC. Its protein is CASSSGVEQFY.

The table lists this clonotype with many counts. The genes are TRBV29-1 and TRBJ1-5; D ambiguous. The CDR3 extends over 12 amino acids. Germline-derived CDR1 and CDR2 are SQVTM and ANQGSEA. The CDR3 spells CGGGNPGQPQHF. In DNA, the CDR3 is TGCGGCGGCGGAAACCCCGGGCAGCCCCAGCATTTT.

This clonotype was observed many times. This sequence joins TRBV3-1 and TRBJ2-1; 7 positions match TRBD1. The germline gives CDR1 LGHDT, CDR2 YNNKEL (reference sequence). J lost 8 bases, V lost 2 bases, and 12 bases had no gene match. The CDR3 consists of 16 residues. The CDR3 protein is CASSQFGQGVFDEQFF. As DNA, the CDR3 is TGTGCCAGCAGCCAATTTGGCCAGGGGGTATTCGATGAGCAGTTCTTC.

For this clonotype: A much larger clone lies a single base off, so this may be a read error. This chain joins TRBV18 and TRBJ1-2; 9 bases fit TRBD1. Germline V lookup: CDR1 KGHSH, CDR2 LQKENI. The CDR3 is made up of 14 amino acids. CDR3 DNA sequence: TGTGTCAGTTTCCGGGGACAGGGACCAGGTGGCTACACCTTC. Its protein is CVSFRGQGPGGYTF.

This clonotype was picked up many times. CDR3 sequence (DNA): TGTGCCAGCAGCGCCGGGGCGGGTTCGCGGGGGTCAGATACGCAGTATTTT. Encoded protein: CASSAGAGSRGSDTQYF. V usage is TRBV7-6 and J usage is TRBJ2-3, with TRBD2 matching over 7 bases. Germline-derived CDR1 and CDR2 are SGHVS and FNYEAQ. V was pared by 5 bases and J by 4 bases, with 15 bases of the junction left unmatched. This CDR3 spans 17 amino acids.

Ten or more counts support this clonotype. The chain couples TRBV5-1 to TRBJ1-1, with a tentative D call TRBD1 (5 bases). V lost 1 base to trimming and J lost 2 bases, with 15 bases between them. The CDR3 is 16 amino acids. CDR1 and CDR2 (germline): SGHRS, YFSETQ. CDR3 protein: CASSLWGGKGNTEAFF. In DNA, the CDR3 is TGCGCCAGCAGCTTGTGGGGGGGTAAGGGCAACACTGAAGCTTTCTTT.

This clonotype has ten or more counts. This rearrangement joins TRBV6-5 to TRBJ2-5, with a weak D call TRBD2 (6 bases). CDR1 and CDR2 from the germline V gene are MNHEY and SVGAGI. The germline V and J ends were trimmed by 7 bases and 3 bases, with 18 bases remaining between them. The CDR3 is 15 amino acids. CDR3 coding DNA: TGTGCCAGCACCCAACCCGGGCTAGCGAAAGAGACCCAGTACTTC. Protein: CASTQPGLAKETQYF.

This clonotype was recorded many times. The CDR3 spells CASSWPQGADTGELFF. The CDR3 DNA is TGTGCCAGCAGCTGGCCCCAGGGGGCTGACACCGGGGAGCTGTTTTTT. V gene TRBV5-5 combines with J gene TRBJ2-2, with 8 bases identical to TRBD1. With 3 bases clipped from V and 3 bases from J, the junction kept 7 bases outside the gene matches. In germline, CDR1 is SGHKS, CDR2 YYEKEE (reference sequence). This CDR3 is 16 amino acids long.

There are a few counts of this clonotype. A much larger clone differs by one base, so this may be a read error. This sequence joins TRBV3-1 and TRBJ2-7; D might be TRBD1 (5 bases). This CDR3 is 13 amino acids long. In germline, CDR1 is LGHDT, CDR2 YNNKEL (reference sequence). Deletions cut 3 bases from V and 2 bases from J, with 8 bases between. CDR3 in DNA: TGTGCCAGCAGCCACGCGACAGCCTACGAGCAGTACTTC. Its translation is CASSHATAYEQYF.

This clonotype was seen at least ten times. This sequence joins TRBV5-1 and TRBJ2-7; tentatively, D is TRBD1 or TRBD2 (5 bases each). The CDR3 is 16 residues long. The V end lost 3 bases, the J end lost 0 bases, and 16 bases lay between the germline ends. The germline CDR1 and CDR2 sequences are SGHRS and YFSETQ. CDR3 nucleotides: TGCGCCAGCAGCTCGGACAAATCGGGAAGCTCCTACGAGCAGTACTTC. This translates into CASSSDKSGSSYEQYF.